This entry features one TCR beta chain sequence. RNA was extracted with the RNeasy kit, and a quantity of about 0.45 to 1 ug was reverse transcribed using random hexamers. The CDR3 of TCR beta was amplified by immunoSEQ multiplex PCR across 54 Vbeta and 13 Jbeta. TCRdb ran MiXCR on the immunoSEQ multiplex PCR reads and lists one entry per CDR3 protein. This table has hundreds of thousands of distinct CDR3 sequences, roughly nine tenths appearing once. The sample comes from a study of CD8 T cells in Susac syndrome. The sequenced target, TCR beta, came from blood CD8+ and CD4+ T cells. Isolation of CD8+ and CD4+ T cells was performed negatively, whereas enrichment of TEMRA cells was done by FACS. This clonotype was obtained from a human donor with multiple sclerosis. Sequencing input: CD8+ T cells from PBMCs.

For the CDR3, the DNA is TGTGCCAGCAGTAACGACTTGGGTTCGAACACCGGGGAGCTGTTTTTT. Encoded protein: CASSNDLGSNTGELFF. This chain joins TRBV5-6 and TRBJ2-2; D ambiguous. The CDR3 extends over 16 amino acids. Germline V CDR1 and CDR2: SGHDT, YYEEEE. V lost 5 bases to trimming and J lost 0 bases, with 14 bases between them.